The 9 T cell receptor beta chains below were found in one sample sequenced in a study of cytomegalovirus exposure and HLA in healthy donors. Profiled with immunoSEQ multiplex PCR; TCRdb holds only in-frame clones, not every one. The repertoire holds about 140,000 clones, with approximately 86% as singletons. The sample was PBMCs. The receptors shown here come from a woman in her late teens or twenties in good health and CMV-seropositive.

This rearrangement joins TRBV18 to TRBJ1-2; 8 nucleotides align to TRBD1. Trimming at V came to 5 bases and at J to 4 bases, leaving 9 bases not matched to a gene. There are 15 residues in the CDR3. Germline lookup yields CDR1 KGHSH and CDR2 LQKENI. CDR3 protein: CASSGGPGGGYGYTF. For the CDR3, the DNA is TGTGCCAGCTCAGGCGGCCCAGGGGGCGGCTATGGCTACACCTTC.

This clone was detected only once. CDR3 nucleotides: TGTGCCAGCAGCGCCAGGAACACTGAAGCTTTCTTT. This sequence encodes CASSARNTEAFF. The rearrangement links TRBV9 to TRBJ1-1; no clear D gene. Germline assignment: CDR1 SGDLS and CDR2 YYNGEE. The CDR3 runs to 12 residues. Trimming left V 3 bases short and J 1 base short, with 4 bases between.

This rearrangement joins TRBV27 to TRBJ1-5; no clear D gene. V gave up 3 bases and J gave up 6 bases, with 9 bases separating them. The V gene's germline CDR1 is MNHEY and CDR2 SMNVEV (reference sequence). The CDR3 consists of 13 residues. CDR3 nucleotide sequence: TGTGCCAGCAGTTTCGCCAGCGGTCAGCCCCAGCATTTT. Translation gives CASSFASGQPQHF.

This clone was seen a few times. V and J are TRBV6-5 and TRBJ1-2; 9 positions match TRBD1. The V gene's germline CDR1 is MNHEY and CDR2 SVGAGI. The CDR3 sequence is 14 residues long. Germline trimming cut 4 bases from V and 4 bases from J; bases unmatched to any gene: 4. CDR3 amino acids: CASSWDRESYGYTF. The CDR3 DNA follows: TGTGCCAGCAGTTGGGACAGGGAATCCTATGGCTACACCTTC.

The chain employs TRBV6-6 and TRBJ2-7; perhaps TRBD1 as D (6 bases). This CDR3 comprises 14 residues. Trimming shortened V by 6 bases and J by 3 bases, and 15 bases separated the two germline ends. Germline V CDR1 and CDR2: MNHNY, SVGAGI (reference sequence). In DNA, the CDR3 is TGTGCCAGCAGCCTCCAGGGGCCCCACTACGAGCAGTACTTC. It codes for CASSLQGPHYEQYF.

The genes are TRBV15 and TRBJ1-2; TRBD1 is a possible D gene (6 bases). Germline V gives CDR1 LNHNV, CDR2 YYDKDF (reference sequence). CDR3 length equals 13 residues. V was clipped by 2 bases and J by 7 bases, with 11 bases between them. The CDR3 reads CATSRPPQGGYTF. CDR3 DNA sequence: TGTGCCACCAGCAGACCTCCACAGGGTGGCTACACCTTC. The full variable domain, with the rest looked up from reference TRBV15 and TRBJ1-2, is DAMVIQNPRYQVTQFGKPVTLSCSQTLNHNVMYWYQQKSSQAPKLLFHYYDKDFNNEADTPDNFQSRRPNTSFCFLDIRSPGLGDTAMYLCATSRPPQGGYTFGSGTRLTVV.

The V call is TRBV4-2, the J call TRBJ2-1; 8 bases are shared with TRBD2. The junction had 10 bases not matched to a gene; V was cut back by 0 bases and J by 0 bases. Germline assignment: CDR1 LGHNA and CDR2 YNFKEQ. The CDR3 sequence is 19 residues long. The CDR3 DNA sequence: TGTGCCAGCAGCCAAGATGGGGCGAGCGGGGGAAGCTCCTACAATGAGCAGTTCTTC. Amino acid sequence: CASSQDGASGGSSYNEQFF.

The chain employs TRBV6-5 and TRBJ2-1; D is ambiguous. Trimming cost V 7 bases and J 7 bases, with 11 bases left between them. The CDR3 has 12 amino acids. Germline lookup yields CDR1 MNHEY and CDR2 SVGAGI. The CDR3 nucleotides read TGTGCCAGCATGGGCGATCCGAATGAGCAGTTCTTC. Translated, it gives CASMGDPNEQFF.

The chain recombines TRBV30 with TRBJ1-4, with D possibly being TRBD1 (6 bases). Germline lookup yields CDR1 GTSNPN and CDR2 SVGIG (reference sequence). The CDR3 totals 14 residues. V gave up 0 bases and J gave up 3 bases, with 8 bases separating them. The CDR3 DNA reads TGTGCCTGGAGTGTCTGGGGGCCTAATGAAAAACTGTTTTTT. Residues: CAWSVWGPNEKLFF.